Listed below are T cell receptor beta chains from one sample, sequenced in a study of beta chain features in type 1 diabetes. Data came from immunoSEQ multiplex PCR; TCRdb stores just in-frame clones and leaves some out. The data show 150,000 to 200,000 clones, with approximately 62% seen just once and roughly 0.092% held by the top ten. The specimen was naive CD4+ T cells from blood. These receptors all stem from a man aged 25-45 years with type 1 diabetes. The CDR3 runs from the conserved cysteine through the conserved F or W. D genes are given only for firm matches. Clone size appears in some rows only: once, few, many, or a class for an expanded clone.

V,size,D,J,DNA,CDR3
TRBV28,few,-,TRBJ1-1,TGTGCCAGCAGTCAAATGAACACTGAAGCTTTCTTT,CASSQMNTEAFF
TRBV29-1,-,-,TRBJ2-5,TGCAGCGTTGAGAAGACCGTCCAGGAGACCCAGTACTTC,CSVEKTVQETQYF
TRBV11-2,-,TRBD2,TRBJ2-3,TGTGCCAGCAGCTTAGGCTCTAGCGGCGGCACAGATACGCAGTATTTT,CASSLGSSGGTDTQYF
TRBV6-5,-,TRBD1,TRBJ2-7,TGTGCCGCGACAGGGGCCGGGAACGAGCAGTACTTC,CAATGAGNEQYF
TRBV7-2,-,TRBD1,TRBJ2-2,TGTGCCAGCAGCTCCTTTGACAGGGGGAATACCGGGGAGCTGTTTTTT,CASSSFDRGNTGELFF
TRBV4-3,few,-,TRBJ1-5,TGCGCCAGCAGCCAAGGATCTGGAGTGAGCAATCAGCCCCAGCATTTT,CASSQGSGVSNQPQHF
TRBV19,few,TRBD1,TRBJ2-7,TGTGCCAGTTTCTCCCGTGGTGACAGGGGGCCGTACGAGCAGTACTTC,CASFSRGDRGPYEQYF
TRBV19,-,-,TRBJ2-7,TGTGCCAGTAGTATGGGAACGGGAACCTACGAGCAGTACTTC,CASSMGTGTYEQYF
TRBV6-6,once,TRBD2,TRBJ2-5,TGTGCCAGCAGTCCCCGGGGGGTGCGCACTGTGACCCAGTACTTC,CASSPRGVRTVTQYF
TRBV7-6,-,-,TRBJ2-3,TGTGCCAGCAGCTTAATCGCAGGGACCACAGATACGCAGTATTTT,CASSLIAGTTDTQYF
TRBV5-1,-,-,TRBJ2-5,TGCGCCAGCAGCAAAGGACGCCAAGAGACCCAGTACTTC,CASSKGRQETQYF
TRBV29-1,-,-,TRBJ2-3,TGCAGCGTGGCAACTACAGGAGGAGCCACAGATACGCAGTATTTT,CSVATTGGATDTQYF
TRBV20-1,few,-,TRBJ2-7,TGCAGTGCCTACGACGGGTACGAGCAGTACTTC,CSAYDGYEQYF
TRBV4-3,-,-,TRBJ1-6,TGCGCCAGCAGCCAAAGGAGAGACAGGTTGGGTTCACCCCTCCACTTT,CASSQRRDRLGSPLHF
TRBV6-6,-,TRBD1,TRBJ2-3,TGTGCCAGCCACTCCGACAGGGACCTCACAGATACGCAGTATTTT,CASHSDRDLTDTQYF
TRBV7-2,-,-,TRBJ2-5,TGTGCCAGCAGCCCTGGACCCGCCGAGGAGACCCAGTACTTC,CASSPGPAEETQYF
TRBV7-7,few,TRBD1,TRBJ2-6,TGTGCTATCGGACAGGGGGATCCGGCTGGGGCCAACGTCCTGACTTTC,CAIGQGDPAGANVLTF
TRBV27,-,-,TRBJ1-1,TGTGCCAGCAGTTCCCCCCTAAAGAACACTGAAGCTTTCTTT,CASSSPLKNTEAFF
TRBV18,-,TRBD1,TRBJ1-3,TGTGCCAGCTCACGGGACAGTGGAAACACCATATATTTT,CASSRDSGNTIYF
TRBV19,-,TRBD1,TRBJ1-2,TGTGCCAGTAGATCACAGGGGCAAGTCTATGGCTACACCTTC,CASRSQGQVYGYTF
TRBV5-1,-,-,TRBJ2-7,TGCGCCAGCAGCTTGGTGACCGCGATCTACGAGCAGTACTTC,CASSLVTAIYEQYF
TRBV10-3,-,TRBD1,TRBJ2-5,TGTGCCATCAGTAGGGCCGGGACAGAAGAGACCCAGTACTTC,CAISRAGTEETQYF
TRBV30,-,TRBD1,TRBJ2-3,TGTGCCTGGAGAAGGGACAGGGGCACAGATACGCAGTATTTT,CAWRRDRGTDTQYF
TRBV7-2,-,-,TRBJ2-7,TGTGCCAGCAGCTTAGGGCTCGGGGAGCAGTACTTC,CASSLGLGEQYF
TRBV30,-,TRBD1,TRBJ1-6,TGTGCCTGGAGTAAACAGGACAGGTCACCCCTCCACTTT,CAWSKQDRSPLHF
TRBV7-9,few,-,TRBJ2-1,TGTGCCAGCAGCTTAAGACCCTACAATGAGCAGTTCTTC,CASSLRPYNEQFF
TRBV9,-,TRBD2,TRBJ2-1,TGTGCCAGCAGCCGGACTAGCGGGCGATCCTACAATGAGCAGTTCTTC,CASSRTSGRSYNEQFF
TRBV30,-,-,TRBJ1-3,TGTGCCTGGAGTGCGGGGGCTGGAAACACCATATATTTT,CAWSAGAGNTIYF
TRBV9,-,-,TRBJ2-3,TGTGCCAGCAGCGTAGAAAGGACAGATACGCAGTATTTT,CASSVERTDTQYF
TRBV9,once,-,TRBJ2-1,TGTGCCAGCAGCGTAGGAGGCCTAAACAATGAGCAGTTCTTC,CASSVGGLNNEQFF
TRBV4-3,few,-,TRBJ2-2,TGCGCCAGCAGCCAAGGACCGTTGCGGACCGGGGAGCTGTTTTTT,CASSQGPLRTGELFF
TRBV29-1,few,TRBD1,TRBJ2-7,TGCAGCGTTGGTCAGGGGGTACACGAGCAGTACTTC,CSVGQGVHEQYF
TRBV29-1,-,TRBD1,TRBJ1-1,TGCAGCGCCACGATAGGGACAGGGTACACTGAAGCTTTCTTT,CSATIGTGYTEAFF
TRBV29-1,-,-,TRBJ2-3,TGCAGCGTTGAAGATCTTAGGGGCAGGGGAACAGATACGCAGTATTTT,CSVEDLRGRGTDTQYF
TRBV30,-,-,TRBJ1-4,TGTGCCTGGAGTGTTGGCGGAAAACTGTTTTTT,CAWSVGGKLFF
TRBV7-7,-,-,TRBJ2-5,TGTGCTAGCAGCCCTAACGCAGAGACCCAGTACTTC,CASSPNAETQYF
TRBV18,-,-,TRBJ2-1,TGTGCCAGCTCACCAACTAATGAGCAGTTCTTC,CASSPTNEQFF
TRBV30,-,-,TRBJ2-1,TGTGCCTGGAGACCAGGGTCGGGTGTGCAGTTCTTC,CAWRPGSGVQFF
TRBV4-3,-,-,TRBJ2-6,TGCGCCAGCAGCCAAGATAGGCTGACCTCTGGGGCCAACGTCCTGACTTTC,CASSQDRLTSGANVLTF
TRBV7-2,few,TRBD2,TRBJ2-5,TGTGCCAGCAGCCCTCGGGTGGCTAGCGGTGAGACCCAGTACTTC,CASSPRVASGETQYF
TRBV29-1,-,-,TRBJ1-2,TGCAGCGTTGAGGACATTAACTATGGCTACACCTTC,CSVEDINYGYTF
TRBV2,-,-,TRBJ2-1,TGTGCCAGTGTATTCTACAATGAGCAGTTCTTC,CASVFYNEQFF
TRBV29-1,-,-,TRBJ2-7,TGCAGAATTATCTACGAGCAGTACTTC,CRIIYEQYF
TRBV4-3,-,-,TRBJ1-4,TGCGCCAGCAGCCGGGAGGAGCTTAATGAAAAACTGTTTTTT,CASSREELNEKLFF
TRBV29-1,few,-,TRBJ2-7,TGCAGCGTTGGGGGTCAGAGGCCCGGGGAGCAGTACTTC,CSVGGQRPGEQYF
TRBV5-1,few,-,TRBJ1-1,TGCGCCAGCAGCCGCGGACCCACGAACACTGAAGCTTTCTTT,CASSRGPTNTEAFF
TRBV7-9,-,-,TRBJ2-5,TGTGCCAGCAGCTTAAACCCGGGAGAGACCCAGTACTTC,CASSLNPGETQYF
TRBV29-1,-,-,TRBJ2-3,TGCAGCGTTGTAGGCAAAACAGATACGCAGTATTTT,CSVVGKTDTQYF
TRBV30,-,TRBD1,TRBJ2-7,TGTGCCTGGAGGGACAGGGGCTACGAGCAGTACTTC,CAWRDRGYEQYF
TRBV6-5,-,TRBD1,TRBJ2-1,TGTGCCAGCAGTCCCGGGACAGCGTGGAATGAGCAGTTCTTC,CASSPGTAWNEQFF
TRBV30,-,-,TRBJ1-1,TGTGCCTGGAGTGTGTCGGGGTACTCTGAAGCTTTCTTT,CAWSVSGYSEAFF
TRBV7-2,few,TRBD1,TRBJ1-1,TGTGCCAGCAGCTCAACAGGGGGCATCACTGAAGCTTTCTTT,CASSSTGGITEAFF
TRBV28,-,TRBD1,TRBJ2-7,TGTGCCAGCAGTTTTGCCAGGGGGTACGAGCAGTACTTC,CASSFARGYEQYF
TRBV25-1,few,-,TRBJ2-6,TGTGCCAGCAGTGAATCAAGGGCTGGGGCCAACGTCCTGACTTTC,CASSESRAGANVLTF
TRBV29-1,few,-,TRBJ2-7,TGCAGCGTGATACAGGGTCGCCACGAGCAGTACTTC,CSVIQGRHEQYF
TRBV29-1,-,TRBD1,TRBJ2-7,TGCAGCGTGGCCCTAACAGGGGCACTCGAGCAGTACTTC,CSVALTGALEQYF
TRBV29-1,-,-,TRBJ1-1,TGCAGCGTTGTTGTCGCAATGAACACTGAAGCTTTCTTT,CSVVVAMNTEAFF